This TCR beta chain was sequenced during a study of early stage breast cancer tumors. Profiled with immunoSEQ multiplex PCR; TCRdb holds only in-frame clones, not every one. The sample lists 9,000 to 13,000 clones, 75% to 85% seen once, with about 15% in the top ten. CDR1 is LGHNA, CDR2 YSLEER, per germline. CDR3 length: 14 amino acids. The V and J ends lost 3 bases and 8 bases, in that order; junction bases with no gene match: 9. The rearrangement uses TRBV4-3 and TRBJ1-2, with 7 bases matching TRBD1. Material: breast tumor tissue. This TCR was recovered from a person between 70 and 80 years old with breast cancer. The CDR3 nucleotides read TGCGCCAGCAGCCAGGCACAGGGGCTGGGGGGCTACACCTTC. Protein product: CASSQAQGLGGYTF.